This T cell receptor (beta chain) comes out of a study of control samples from healthy donors and cancer patients (TCRdb year 2020). The library was produced with the immunoSEQ multiplex PCR assay. The source is immuneACCESS, and TCRdb retained only in-frame sequences with V and J called. Part of the clones is not carried over; for the studies checked, unresolved V genes explain less than half of this, and the remainder is unexplained. This sample lists about 140,000 clones; 80% to 95% were detected once. Approximately 11% of the sample belongs to the ten largest clones. Worth noting for this clone: The target of this receptor is not known. Base qualities are not recorded, but no much larger clone differs from it by a single base.

Between the V and J ends, shortened by 7 bases and 4 bases respectively, the junction contains 22 bases. CDR1 and CDR2, per the germline V gene (reference sequence), are LGHDT and YNNKEL. Measured from the cysteine to the phenylalanine, the CDR3 is 16 residues long. Kept here is only the CDR3 DNA, which spans 48 bases and is read in frame from base 1. The sequence came from a man aged 30 to 45 in good health. The material sequenced was blood. The chain couples TRBV3-1 (or the pseudogene TRBV3-2) to TRBJ1-2; TRBD1 is a possible D gene, resting on 5 matching bases. In nucleotides, the sequence is TGTGCCAGCACCCTGGGGCCCGATCCTTTCGGCTATGGCTACACCTTC. Its product reads: CASTLGPDPFGYGYTF.